The 13 T cell receptor beta chains below all came from one sample that was sequenced in a study of response to subunit inactivated influenza vaccine. TCRdb used MiXCR to reprocess the RT-PCR reads, holding one entry per CDR3 protein. The table has about 500,000 distinct CDR3 sequences, 15% to 20% seen once. The sample was CD4+ T cells sorted from PBMCs, taken around 25 months after vaccination. The source of these receptors is a man aged 45 to 70 who received an inactivated influenza vaccine.

The V call is TRBV19, the J call TRBJ2-1; 10 nucleotides line up with TRBD2. The germline V gene has CDR1 LNHDA and CDR2 SQIVND (reference sequence). This CDR3 comprises 16 residues. Trimming at V came to 3 bases and at J to 4 bases, leaving 6 bases not matched to a gene. The CDR3 is CASSIIAGGTYNEQFF. The CDR3 DNA is TGTGCCAGTAGTATTATAGCGGGAGGTACTTACAATGAGCAGTTCTTC.

The chain employs TRBV28 and TRBJ2-5, with 11 bases that match TRBD2. Germline CDR1 is MDHEN and CDR2 is SYDVKM. This CDR3 region has 15 residues. J was trimmed by 5 bases and V by 5 bases; bases with no gene match: 7. The CDR3: CASSRSGRAVETQYF. The CDR3 bases are TGTGCCAGCAGTCGTAGCGGGAGGGCCGTGGAGACCCAGTACTTC.

The chain recombines TRBV7-2 with TRBJ2-2; 8 nucleotides agree with TRBD1. The trim removed 5 bases at V and 6 bases at J, leaving 11 bases unmatched. This CDR3 has 16 residues. CDR1 and CDR2 from the germline V gene are SGHTA and FQGNSA. CDR3 region: CASSTQQGTGSGELFF. The CDR3 bases are TGTGCCAGCAGCACCCAACAGGGGACAGGTTCCGGGGAGCTGTTTTTT. The full variable domain, rest sourced from reference TRBV7-2 and TRBJ2-2, is GAGVSQSPSNKVTEKGKDVELRCDPISGHTALYWYRQSLGQGLEFLIYFQGNSAPDKSGLPSDRFSAERTGGSVSTLTIQRTQQEDSAVYLCASSTQQGTGSGELFFGEGSRLTVL.

This rearrangement joins TRBV20-1 to TRBJ2-1; the match to TRBD2 covers 7 bases. Germline V gene sequence: CDR1 DFQATT, CDR2 SNEGSKA (reference sequence). CDR3 size: 13 residues. V lost 4 bases and J lost 8; bases outside the gene matches: 8. The CDR3 loop reads CSAIEGGVDEQFF. The DNA for the CDR3 is TGCAGTGCTATAGAGGGAGGGGTCGATGAGCAGTTCTTC.

The V gene is TRBV7-8, the J gene TRBJ2-2, with 8 bases aligning to TRBD1. There are 15 residues in the CDR3. The V gene's germline CDR1 is SGHVS and CDR2 FQNEAQ. V gave up 8 bases and J gave up 7 bases; unmatched junction bases: 12. Written as DNA, the CDR3 is TGTGCCAGCTGCCCCCGACAGGGGTCAAACGGGGAGCTGTTTTTT. It codes for CASCPRQGSNGELFF.

The rearrangement links TRBV12-3 or TRBV12-4 to TRBJ2-5; 9 positions match TRBD1. The CDR3 is made up of 14 amino acids. The junction had 5 bases not matched to a gene; V was cut back by 5 bases and J by 4 bases. The CDR3, as DNA: TGTGCCAGCAGTACTCTGACAGGGGGAGAGACCCAGTACTTC. It codes for CASSTLTGGETQYF.

The chain joins TRBV5-1 to TRBJ2-5; TRBD1 is a possible D gene (5 bases). Germline lookup yields CDR1 SGHRS and CDR2 YFSETQ. CDR3 length: 15 amino acids. V was cut by 4 bases and J by 5 bases, with 18 bases left in between. CDR3: CASSVDSNSGETQYF. The CDR3 nucleotides read TGCGCCAGCAGCGTCGACAGCAACTCCGGGGAGACCCAGTACTTC.

This clonotype was counted a few times. In DNA, the CDR3 is TGCGCCAGCAGCCCCACTGGATCGGGGAGCACAGATACGCAGTATTTT. Protein: CASSPTGSGSTDTQYF. This chain connects TRBV5-1 to TRBJ2-3; a possible D gene is TRBD2 (5 bases). V was shortened by 4 bases and J by 0 bases, with 15 bases between the two germline ends. Germline V gives CDR1 SGHRS, CDR2 YFSETQ. The CDR3 sequence is 16 residues long.

This chain connects TRBV9 to TRBJ1-6; no reliable D call. The V gene lost 0 bases and the J gene lost 9 bases, with 16 bases spanning the gap. This CDR3 comprises 16 residues. Germline CDR1 reads SGDLS; CDR2 reads YYNGEE. CDR3 protein: CASSVGGDRTGSPLHF. CDR3 nucleotides: TGTGCCAGCAGCGTAGGTGGGGATCGCACGGGTTCACCCCTCCACTTT.

This clonotype was recorded a few times. The rearrangement links TRBV9 to TRBJ2-1; TRBD2 agrees at 8 bases. Germline lookup yields CDR1 SGDLS and CDR2 YYNGEE. The CDR3 consists of 14 residues. The V segment lost 3 bases and the J segment 4 bases; nucleotides outside the gene matches: 3. The CDR3 reads CASSGGLVYNEQFF. The CDR3 DNA is TGTGCCAGCAGCGGGGGACTAGTATACAATGAGCAGTTCTTC.

Only one count was recorded for this clonotype. CDR3 sequence: CASSALAGANVLTF. The CDR3 DNA reads TGTGCCAGCAGCGCACTGGCGGGGGCCAACGTCCTGACTTTC. J is TRBJ2-6 and V is TRBV14; D is unclear. Per germline, CDR1 SGHDN and CDR2 FVKESK. V lost 5 bases to trimming and J lost 4 bases, with 9 bases between them. The CDR3 contains 14 residues.

This clonotype was seen at least ten times. This rearrangement joins TRBV29-1 to TRBJ2-1, with 16 bases aligning to TRBD2. The CDR3 has 16 amino acids. V was clipped by 3 bases and J by 6 bases; unmatched bases: 5. CDR1 SQVTM and CDR2 ANQGSEA come from the germline V gene. The CDR3 region has the DNA TGCAGCGTTGAGGGACTAGCGGGAGGGCCGCTCAATGAGCAGTTCTTC. It translates to CSVEGLAGGPLNEQFF.

This clonotype was counted only a few times. The chain employs TRBV5-1 and TRBJ2-5; the match to TRBD1 covers 8 bases. After removal of 4 bases from V and 2 bases from J, the junction contained 7 bases not matched to a gene. CDR1 is SGHRS, CDR2 YFSETQ, per germline. CDR3 length equals 15 residues. Here the CDR3 reads CASSVGTGPQETQYF. The CDR3 region has the DNA TGCGCCAGCAGCGTTGGGACAGGACCTCAAGAGACCCAGTACTTC.